What follows are 14 T cell receptor beta chains derived from one specimen sequenced in a study of blood T cell repertoires in COVID-19. Sequencing was performed with immunoSEQ multiplex PCR; in TCRdb, only in-frame clones are kept and a portion is missing. The sample consists of more than 250,000 clones, 88% of them appearing once. Sequenced sample: PBMCs or T cells enriched from blood (not recorded which). The receptors here all came from a woman aged 40 to 50 with acute COVID-19.

This clone was detected only once. The chain combines TRBV7-2 with TRBJ1-2; weak D call: TRBD1 (5 bases). Germline-derived CDR1 and CDR2 are SGHTA and FQGNSA. The CDR3 is 15 amino acids. The germline V and J ends were trimmed by 3 bases and 0 bases, with 11 bases remaining between them. CDR3 amino acids: CASSLTAGSNYGYTF. The DNA for the CDR3 is TGTGCCAGCAGCTTGACGGCAGGGTCTAACTATGGCTACACCTTC. The whole variable domain, remainder taken from reference TRBV7-2 and TRBJ1-2, is GAGVSQSPSNKVTEKGKDVELRCDPISGHTALYWYRQSLGQGLEFLIYFQGNSAPDKSGLPSDRFSAERTGGSVSTLTIQRTQQEDSAVYLCASSLTAGSNYGYTFGSGTRLTVV.

V gene TRBV7-9 combines with J gene TRBJ2-7, with D unresolved. CDR1 and CDR2 from the germline V gene are SEHNR and FQNEAQ (reference sequence). This CDR3 spans 13 amino acids. Trimming removed 2 bases at V and 3 bases at J, with 8 bases between. The CDR3 protein is CASSLSIGYEQYF. CDR3 coding DNA: TGTGCCAGCAGCTTATCCATCGGCTACGAGCAGTACTTC. Full variable domain (outside the CDR3, taken from reference TRBV7-9 and TRBJ2-7): DTGVSQNPRHKITKRGQNVTFRCDPISEHNRLYWYRQTLGQGPEFLTYFQNEAQLEKSRLLSDRFSAERPKGSFSTLEIQRTEQGDSAMYLCASSLSIGYEQYFGPGTRLTVT.

The chain employs TRBV28 and TRBJ1-5; 8 nucleotides line up with TRBD1. V lost 5 bases to trimming and J lost 3 bases; unmatched junction nucleotides: 3. Germline V gene data show CDR1 as MDHEN and CDR2 as SYDVKM. The CDR3 runs to 14 residues. CDR3 nucleotide sequence: TGTGCCAGCAGTCGGACAGGGAACAATCAGCCCCAGCATTTT. Translating it yields CASSRTGNNQPQHF. Full variable domain (rest looked up from reference TRBV28 and TRBJ1-5): DVKVTQSSRYLVKRTGEKVFLECVQDMDHENMFWYRQDPGLGLRLIYFSYDVKMKEKGDIPEGYSVSREKKERFSLILESASTNQTSMYLCASSRTGNNQPQHFGDGTRLSIL.

V gene TRBV18 combines with J gene TRBJ2-7; 8 nucleotides agree with TRBD1. J gave up 5 bases and V 2 bases, and 5 bases lay outside the gene matches. This CDR3 has 14 residues. Per the germline V gene, CDR1 is KGHSH and CDR2 is LQKENI. The CDR3 loop is CASSPFKTGDEQYV. CDR3 bases: TGTGCCAGCTCACCATTCAAGACAGGGGACGAGCAGTACGTC.

This chain joins TRBV15 and TRBJ2-1; TRBD2 matches 8 bases. With V trimmed by 8 bases and J by 4 bases, 16 bases remained unmatched. This CDR3 is built from 17 residues. Germline CDR1 reads LNHNV; CDR2 reads YYDKDF (reference sequence). DNA of the CDR3: TGTGCCACCCGGTACGGCGGCAGCGGGAGATCTTACAATGAGCAGTTCTTC. This gives the protein CATRYGGSGRSYNEQFF.

The chain has TRBV13 and TRBJ1-2; D unresolved. CDR1 PRHDT and CDR2 FYEKMQ come from the germline V gene (reference sequence). The CDR3 has 16 amino acids. Trimming shortened V by 2 bases and J by 6 bases, and 19 bases separated the two germline ends. CDR3 DNA: TGTGCCAGCAGCTTATCCATGTATAGTTATAGCCATGGCTACACCTTC. Translation gives CASSLSMYSYSHGYTF.

The chain joins TRBV7-8 to TRBJ1-6; tentatively, D is TRBD1 (6 bases). The length of the CDR3 is 15 residues. Trimming removed 4 bases from V and 8 bases from J, with 15 bases in between. Germline loops: CDR1 SGHVS, CDR2 FQNEAQ. The CDR3 region has the DNA TGTGCCAGCAGCTCCCGGACAGCCGCAGATTCACCCCTCCACTTT. Protein product: CASSSRTAADSPLHF.

J is TRBJ1-2 and V is TRBV7-9, with D tentatively TRBD1 (5 bases). In germline, CDR1 is SEHNR, CDR2 FQNEAQ (reference sequence). V gave up 6 bases and J gave up 6 bases, with 14 bases separating them. This CDR3 has 13 residues. This chain's CDR3 is CASRYRLDHGYTF. In DNA form, the CDR3 reads TGTGCCAGCAGGTACAGGTTGGATCATGGCTACACCTTC.

The rearrangement uses TRBV28 and TRBJ2-2; weak D call: TRBD1 (5 bases). The CDR3 spans 18 residues. The germline V gene encodes CDR1 MDHEN and CDR2 SYDVKM. V shed 5 bases and J shed 3 bases, with 22 bases lying between them. CDR3 nucleotide sequence: TGTGCCAGCAGTCTCCATCGCGTTGGGGCCCATTACACCGGGGAGCTGTTTTTT. It yields the protein CASSLHRVGAHYTGELFF.

This sequence joins TRBV28 and TRBJ2-1; TRBD2 aligns across 7 bases. J lost 10 bases, V lost 5 bases, and 11 bases had no gene match. This CDR3 comprises 14 residues. CDR1 and CDR2 from the germline V gene are MDHEN and SYDVKM. The DNA of the CDR3 is TGTGCCAGCAGTCCGATACAAGCGGGAAGCGAGCAGTTCTTC. Translation gives CASSPIQAGSEQFF.

The chain has TRBV19 and TRBJ1-4, with 8 bases aligning to TRBD1. The CDR3 loop spans 16 amino acids. V gave up 8 bases and J gave up 2 bases; unmatched junction bases: 10. Germline lookup yields CDR1 LNHDA and CDR2 SQIVND (reference sequence). CDR3 sequence: CASGATAGGTNEKLFF. The DNA of the CDR3 is TGTGCCAGTGGAGCGACGGCAGGGGGCACTAATGAAAAACTGTTTTTT.

This clone was seen a handful of times. The gene calls are TRBV29-1 and TRBJ2-2; D possibly corresponds to TRBD2 (6 bases). The CDR3 loop spans 13 amino acids. Germline V CDR1 and CDR2: SQVTM, ANQGSEA. Trimming pared 3 bases from V and 5 bases from J, leaving 10 bases between. The CDR3 spells CSVDRGGTGELFF. The CDR3 nucleotides read TGCAGCGTTGATCGGGGAGGAACCGGGGAGCTGTTTTTT.

The chain carries TRBV4-2 and TRBJ2-5, with 8 bases identical to TRBD2. Germline V gives CDR1 LGHNA, CDR2 YNFKEQ. This CDR3 spans 17 amino acids. J lost 4 bases, V lost 0 bases, and 10 bases had no gene match. As DNA, the CDR3 is TGTGCCAGCAGCCAAGATGAAGCGGGAGTTTTTGGAGAGACCCAGTACTTC. The encoded protein is CASSQDEAGVFGETQYF.

The rearrangement uses TRBV29-1 and TRBJ2-1, with 7 bases matching TRBD1. Germline CDR1 reads SQVTM; CDR2 reads ANQGSEA. Losses at the gene ends were 6 bases for V and 5 bases for J; bases not matched to a gene: 10. This CDR3 contains 14 residues. The CDR3, as DNA: TGCAGCGTAGCTGGACAGGAGTGGGACAATGAGCAGTTCTTC. Translated: CSVAGQEWDNEQFF.